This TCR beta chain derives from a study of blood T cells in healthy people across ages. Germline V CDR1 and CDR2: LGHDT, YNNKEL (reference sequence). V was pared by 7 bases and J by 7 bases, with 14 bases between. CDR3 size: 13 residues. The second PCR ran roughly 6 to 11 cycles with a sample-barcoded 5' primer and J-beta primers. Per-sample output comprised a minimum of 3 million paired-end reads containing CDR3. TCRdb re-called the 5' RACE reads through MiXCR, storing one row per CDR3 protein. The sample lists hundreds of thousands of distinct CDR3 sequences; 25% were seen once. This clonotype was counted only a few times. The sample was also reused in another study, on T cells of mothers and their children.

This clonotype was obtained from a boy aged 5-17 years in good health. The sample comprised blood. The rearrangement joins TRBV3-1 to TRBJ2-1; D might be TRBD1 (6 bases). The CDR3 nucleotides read TGTGCCAGCAAGGTATCAAGGGGGAATGAGCAGTTCTTC. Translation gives CASKVSRGNEQFF.